The 30 T cell receptor beta chains given below trace back to one sample, sequenced in a study of early T cells in non-severe SARS-CoV-2 infection. TCRdb reanalysed the 5' RACE reads using MiXCR and keeps one entry per CDR3 protein. The sample lists roughly 120,000 distinct CDR3 sequences; about 16% were seen once. Sequenced input: whole blood. The receptors stem from an adult who was a healthcare worker with PCR-confirmed SARS-CoV-2 infection or an uninfected control (not recorded which).

This clonotype showed up many times. The V gene is TRBV4-1, the J gene TRBJ2-7; D not resolved. Trimming took off 1 base at V and 1 base at J, with 8 bases between the two ends. From germline, CDR1 is MGHRA and CDR2 YSYEKL. The CDR3 is 14 amino acids. In DNA, the CDR3 is TGCGCCAGCAGCCAAGGGTATCGGTCCTACGAGCAGTACTTC. Protein product: CASSQGYRSYEQYF.

This clonotype was picked up a small number of times. The chain has TRBV20-1 and TRBJ2-7, with TRBD2 matching over 10 bases. The junction had 14 bases not matched to a gene; V was cut back by 6 bases and J by 0 bases. CDR3 length: 17 residues. From germline, CDR1 is DFQATT and CDR2 SNEGSKA (reference sequence). DNA of the CDR3: TGCAGTGCCGGAGTGGCTAGCGGGGGCGCATACTCCTACGAGCAGTACTTC. Protein product: CSAGVASGGAYSYEQYF.

CDR3 bases: TGCAGCGTAGGGACCCGACTGAGGGAGACCCAGTACTTC. This codes for CSVGTRLRETQYF. The genes are TRBV29-1 and TRBJ2-5, with D perhaps matching TRBD1 or TRBD2 (5 bases each). CDR1 and CDR2 (germline): SQVTM, ANQGSEA. Between the trimmed V and J ends, which lost 6 bases and 5 bases, there was a span of 16 bases. This CDR3 has 13 residues.

In this sample, this clonotype turned up many times. This CDR3 reads CASSPGEGSGWEQYF. The CDR3, as DNA: TGTGCCAGCAGCCCCGGCGAGGGTTCAGGGTGGGAGCAGTACTTC. J is TRBJ2-7 and V is TRBV7-6; D is tentatively TRBD1 or TRBD2 (5 bases each). Germline V gene data show CDR1 as SGHVS and CDR2 as FNYEAQ. The CDR3 has 15 amino acids. V dropped 5 bases and J dropped 7 bases, with 21 bases sitting between them.

This clonotype was observed a handful of times. The chain joins TRBV3-1 to TRBJ2-3; 14 bases agree with TRBD2. The CDR3 has 16 amino acids. After removal of 4 bases from V and 6 bases from J, the junction contained 6 bases not matched to a gene. CDR1 and CDR2 (germline): LGHDT, YNNKEL (reference sequence). The DNA of the CDR3 is TGTGCCAGCAGCCGGGGACTAGCGGGGGATCGCGATACGCAGTATTTT. Its translation: CASSRGLAGDRDTQYF.

This clonotype was seen only a few times. This sequence joins TRBV6-6 and TRBJ1-5; 9 bases match TRBD1. The CDR3 extends over 18 amino acids. Germline assignment: CDR1 MNHNY and CDR2 SVGAGI (reference sequence). Trimming at V came to 0 bases and at J to 6 bases, leaving 12 bases not matched to a gene. The CDR3 nucleotides are TGTGCCAGCAGTTACTCGGAAATTGGGACAGGGAAATCTCAGCCCCAGCATTTT. As protein: CASSYSEIGTGKSQPQHF.

The genes are TRBV7-9 and TRBJ1-5; D not certain. V shed 8 bases and J shed 3 bases, with 14 bases lying between them. The CDR3 loop spans 14 amino acids. Per germline, CDR1 SEHNR and CDR2 FQNEAQ (reference sequence). As DNA, the CDR3 is TGTGCCAGCGGAAGCAGCGCCCTCAATCAGCCCCAGCATTTT. Translation: CASGSSALNQPQHF.

This clonotype was seen a few times. The V and J genes are TRBV5-1 and TRBJ2-7; no definite D call. V lost 4 bases and J 3 bases, leaving 14 bases between the germline ends. CDR1 SGHRS and CDR2 YFSETQ come from the germline V gene. The CDR3 contains 14 residues. The CDR3 DNA reads TGCGCCAGCAGCACGCAAACAGAGGACTACGAGCAGTACTTC. The encoded protein is CASSTQTEDYEQYF.

There are a few counts of this clonotype. The rearrangement uses TRBV9 and TRBJ2-1, with 8 bases that match TRBD2. Trimming at V came to 2 bases and at J to 12 bases, leaving 19 bases not matched to a gene. There are 17 residues in the CDR3. Germline V gene lookup returns CDR1 SGDLS and CDR2 YYNGEE. CDR3 sequence: CASSVDLSERGGHGQFF. The CDR3 DNA reads TGTGCCAGCAGCGTCGATCTCTCGGAACGGGGGGGACACGGGCAGTTCTTC.

V usage is TRBV30 and J usage is TRBJ1-1; perhaps TRBD1 as D (5 bases). Germline values: CDR1 GTSNPN, CDR2 SVGIG (reference sequence). The CDR3 contains 13 residues. V was shortened by 2 bases and J by 1 base, with 8 bases between the two germline ends. CDR3 amino acids: CAWSPDRNTEAFF. CDR3 sequence (DNA): TGTGCCTGGAGTCCTGACAGGAACACTGAAGCTTTCTTT.

The V gene is TRBV18, the J gene TRBJ1-2; no clear D. V lost 2 bases and J 5 bases, leaving 12 bases between the germline ends. Germline V CDR1 and CDR2: KGHSH, LQKENI. The CDR3 totals 14 residues. CDR3 nucleotide sequence: TGTGCCAGCTCACCATCATCGGGAACGTATGGCTACACCTTC. Encoded protein: CASSPSSGTYGYTF. The whole variable domain, filled in from reference TRBV18 and TRBJ1-2, reads NAGVMQNPRHLVRRRGQEARLRCSPMKGHSHVYWYRQLPEEGLKFMVYLQKENIIDESGMPKERFSAEFPKEGPSILRIQQVVRGDSAAYFCASSPSSGTYGYTFGSGTRLTVV.

The rearrangement links TRBV19 to TRBJ2-7, with D perhaps given as TRBD1 or TRBD2 (5 bases each). V lost 10 bases, J lost 0 bases, and 13 bases lay in between. Per the germline V gene, CDR1 is LNHDA and CDR2 is SQIVND (reference sequence). The CDR3 is made up of 13 amino acids. CDR3 loop: CATEGRNSYEQYF. CDR3 coding DNA: TGTGCCACCGAGGGACGGAACTCCTACGAGCAGTACTTC.

The chain links TRBV9 to TRBJ1-1; D gene uncertain. Germline-derived CDR1 and CDR2 are SGDLS and YYNGEE. With 2 bases removed from V and 3 bases from J, the gap between germline ends came to 14 bases. The CDR3 has 15 residues. The CDR3 loop reads CASSVGATRHTEAFF. CDR3 nucleotides: TGTGCCAGCAGCGTTGGAGCCACCCGGCACACTGAAGCTTTCTTT.

This clonotype has ten or more counts. The rearrangement uses TRBV7-8 and TRBJ2-1; 12 positions match TRBD2. V trimming: 4 bases; J trimming: 8 bases; junction bases outside the gene matches: 9. In germline, CDR1 is SGHVS, CDR2 FQNEAQ. This CDR3 spans 16 amino acids. Here the CDR3 reads CASSSSGGDFIHEQFF. CDR3 sequence (DNA): TGTGCCAGCAGCTCTAGCGGGGGGGACTTTATCCATGAGCAGTTCTTC. The complete variable domain, with remaining parts taken from reference TRBV7-8 and TRBJ2-1, reads GAGVSQSPRYKVAKRGQDVALRCDPISGHVSLFWYQQALGQGPEFLTYFQNEAQLDKSGLPSDRFFAERPEGSVSTLKIQRTQQEDSAVYLCASSSSGGDFIHEQFFGPGTRLTVL.

The CDR3 protein is CASSVAVGAALNEQFF. The CDR3 DNA is TGTGCCAGCAGCGTAGCGGTGGGCGCGGCCCTCAATGAGCAGTTCTTC. This chain uses TRBV9 with TRBJ2-1; no reliable D call. The CDR3 contains 16 residues. Between the trimmed V and J ends, which lost 0 bases and 6 bases, there was a span of 16 bases. Germline CDR1 and CDR2: SGDLS and YYNGEE.

This clonotype has at least ten counts. This sequence joins TRBV9 and TRBJ2-1; a possible D gene is TRBD1 (7 bases). The CDR3 spans 15 residues. With 4 bases removed from V and 6 bases from J, the gap between germline ends came to 17 bases. Per germline, CDR1 SGDLS and CDR2 YYNGEE. The CDR3 DNA reads TGTGCCAGCAGCCCTCAGGGGGGTGGAACCAATGAGCAGTTCTTC. Its protein product is CASSPQGGGTNEQFF.

This clonotype was seen only a few times. V usage is TRBV4-2 and J usage is TRBJ1-2; D is unresolved. CDR3 length: 15 amino acids. CDR1 is LGHNA and CDR2 is YNFKEQ in the germline V gene. The ends were cut back, 0 bases at V and 8 bases at J, with 16 bases in the middle. The CDR3 is CASSQEVQLLRGYTF. The CDR3 coding sequence is TGTGCCAGCAGCCAAGAAGTACAGCTTTTAAGAGGCTACACCTTC.

The chain uses TRBV7-6 and TRBJ2-2; D unclear. Looked up from germline, CDR1 is SGHVS and CDR2 is FNYEAQ. CDR3 length: 11 amino acids. With 8 bases removed from V and 6 bases from J, the gap between germline ends came to 7 bases. The CDR3: CASYRSGELFF. CDR3 DNA sequence: TGTGCCAGCTACCGTTCCGGGGAGCTGTTTTTT.

This clonotype was counted once. This chain uses TRBV10-3 with TRBJ1-2; 7 nucleotides align to TRBD1. V gave up 1 base and J gave up 7 bases; unmatched junction bases: 9. Germline V gene sequence: CDR1 ENHRY, CDR2 SYGVKD. The CDR3 consists of 15 residues. CDR3 DNA sequence: TGTGCCATCAGTGAGTTCGGGAGACAGGGCCCTGGCTACACCTTC. Its protein product is CAISEFGRQGPGYTF.

V usage is TRBV6-1 and J usage is TRBJ1-5; 7 nucleotides align to TRBD1. The CDR3 length is 15 residues. After removal of 5 bases from V and 10 bases from J, the junction contained 14 bases not matched to a gene. Germline CDR1 and CDR2: MNHNS and SASEGT. DNA for the CDR3: TGTGCCAGCAGTAAATCTGAGGGGGCGATCGGTCCCCAGCATTTT. It codes for CASSKSEGAIGPQHF.

There are a few counts of this clonotype. V gene TRBV19 combines with J gene TRBJ1-2; D is undetermined. The V end lost 5 bases, the J end lost 7 bases, and 23 bases lay between the germline ends. The CDR3 extends over 16 amino acids. Germline V gene sequence: CDR1 LNHDA, CDR2 SQIVND (reference sequence). The CDR3 DNA follows: TGTGCCAGTAGTCGCTCCACTTTTCGGGTCGGTAGTGGCTACACCTTC. Translated, it gives CASSRSTFRVGSGYTF.

This chain joins TRBV7-2 and TRBJ2-3; the D call may be TRBD1 or TRBD2 (5 bases each). The ends were cut back, 8 bases at V and 1 base at J, with 19 bases in the middle. The CDR3 sequence is 16 residues long. Per the germline V gene, CDR1 is SGHTA and CDR2 is FQGNSA. The CDR3 DNA follows: TGTGCCAGCCGATCCTCTGGGGGATGGGGCACAGATACGCAGTATTTT. Protein product: CASRSSGGWGTDTQYF. Full variable domain (remainder filled in from reference TRBV7-2 and TRBJ2-3): GAGVSQSPSNKVTEKGKDVELRCDPISGHTALYWYRQSLGQGLEFLIYFQGNSAPDKSGLPSDRFSAERTGGSVSTLTIQRTQQEDSAVYLCASRSSGGWGTDTQYFGPGTRLTVL.

The chain joins TRBV6-1 to TRBJ1-2; D not certain. The CDR3 runs 13 residues. CDR1 and CDR2 from the germline V gene are MNHNS and SASEGT. The V end was cut by 6 bases, the J end by 4 bases, with 12 bases between. The CDR3 DNA sequence: TGTGCCAGCAGCGTGAACTTCAGCTATGGCTACACCTTC. Its translation is CASSVNFSYGYTF.

In nucleotides, the CDR3 is TGTGCCAGCAGACGGACAGGGGGACAGCCCCAGCATTTT. As protein: CASRRTGGQPQHF. V gene TRBV12-3 or TRBV12-4 combines with J gene TRBJ1-5, with TRBD1 matching 10 bases. This CDR3 spans 13 amino acids. V shed 6 bases and J 7 bases; nucleotides not matched to a gene: 3.

This chain links TRBV18 with TRBJ1-6; D unresolved. The germline gives CDR1 KGHSH, CDR2 LQKENI. Trimming took 2 bases from V and 8 from J, leaving 7 bases between them. This CDR3 comprises 13 residues. DNA of the CDR3: TGTGCCAGCTCACCAGTCCGTGATTCACCCCTCCACTTT. This sequence encodes CASSPVRDSPLHF. Full variable domain (rest looked up from reference TRBV18 and TRBJ1-6): NAGVMQNPRHLVRRRGQEARLRCSPMKGHSHVYWYRQLPEEGLKFMVYLQKENIIDESGMPKERFSAEFPKEGPSILRIQQVVRGDSAAYFCASSPVRDSPLHFGNGTRLTVT.

CDR3 in amino acids: CASSQDPRGINTEAFF. The CDR3 DNA is TGTGCCAGCAGCCAAGATCCGAGGGGGATCAACACTGAAGCTTTCTTT. The chain has TRBV4-2 and TRBJ1-1; possible D gene TRBD1, 6 bases. CDR1 and CDR2 from the germline V gene are LGHNA and YNFKEQ. The V end lost 0 bases, the J end lost 2 bases, and 13 bases lay between the germline ends. The CDR3 is 16 residues long.

The rearrangement links TRBV2 to TRBJ1-2; D not certain. Trimming stripped 4 bases from V and 1 base from J, with 10 bases between. The germline CDR1 and CDR2 sequences are SNHLY and FYNNEI. The CDR3 loop spans 14 amino acids. The CDR3 loop is CASSVVQSNYGYTF. The CDR3 coding sequence is TGTGCCAGCAGTGTCGTACAGAGTAACTATGGCTACACCTTC.

In this sample, this clonotype turned up a few times. The chain carries TRBV11-2 and TRBJ2-3, with 11 bases identical to TRBD2. The CDR3 length is 16 residues. After removal of 1 base from V and 7 bases from J, the junction contained 7 bases not matched to a gene. Germline CDR1 SGHAT, CDR2 FQNNGV. This chain's CDR3 is CASSLGVAGGLNTQYF. The CDR3 nucleotides read TGTGCCAGCAGCTTAGGCGTAGCGGGGGGGCTCAATACGCAGTATTTT. The full variable domain, in which reference TRBV11-2 and TRBJ2-3 provide the parts outside the CDR3, is EAGVAQSPRYKIIEKRQSVAFWCNPISGHATLYWYQQILGQGPKLLIQFQNNGVVDDSQLPKDRFSAERLKGVDSTLKIQPAKLEDSAVYLCASSLGVAGGLNTQYFGPGTRLTVL.

This clonotype was seen many times. The gene calls are TRBV6-6 and TRBJ2-1, with D possibly TRBD2 on 6 matching bases. There are 15 residues in the CDR3. V was trimmed by 0 bases and J by 7 bases, leaving 13 bases between them. Looked up from germline, CDR1 is MNHNY and CDR2 is SVGAGI (reference sequence). The CDR3, as DNA: TGTGCCAGCAGTTACTCGAAGGCAGGGAGGAATGAGCAGTTCTTC. Translation: CASSYSKAGRNEQFF.

The table lists this clonotype with a few counts. V and J are TRBV12-3 or TRBV12-4 and TRBJ2-5; the D gene is possibly TRBD2 (7 bases). Trimming removed 5 bases at V and 9 bases at J, with 22 bases between. The CDR3 spans 15 residues. The CDR3 spells CASSPPGGPPGAQYF. DNA for the CDR3: TGTGCCAGCAGTCCCCCGGGGGGCCCCCCAGGGGCCCAGTACTTC.